Presented here are 12 T cell receptor beta chains from one specimen sequenced in a study of T cells expressing NK-cell markers. From its re-call of the 5' RACE reads, TCRdb lists each CDR3 protein once, without DNA. Its table lists around 180,000 distinct CDR3 sequences. The sample taken for sequencing was blood T cells: a sorted CD56 or NKG2C T cell subset, CD4+ or CD8+ T cells, or bulk PBMC T cells (not recorded which). All receptors derive from a man aged 18-70 years in good health.

The chain employs TRBV3-1 and TRBJ2-5; no DNA is available, so the TRBD1 call from TCRdb remains unchecked. CDR3 size: 14 residues. Germline CDR1 is LGHDT and CDR2 is YNNKEL (reference sequence). CDR3 loop: CASSQRDYQETQYF.

The CDR3 reads CASNPTHGDRASYGYTF. This chain connects TRBV9 to TRBJ1-2; checking the TCRdb D call of TRBD1 is not possible without DNA. This CDR3 is 17 amino acids long. The V gene's germline CDR1 is SGDLS and CDR2 YYNGEE.

The chain employs TRBV25-1 and TRBJ2-6; TCRdb's D gene call, TRBD1, goes unchecked for lack of DNA. The V gene's germline CDR1 is MGHDK and CDR2 SYGVNS. The CDR3 length is 14 residues. The CDR3 reads CASSDRGGANVLTF.

The chain links TRBV20-1 to TRBJ2-7; TCRdb returns TRBD1, unconfirmable since there is no DNA. Germline CDR1 reads DFQATT; CDR2 reads SNEGSKA (reference sequence). The CDR3 contains 14 residues. This CDR3 reads CSAREQGFPYEQYF.

V and J are TRBV2 and TRBJ2-5; TCRdb's assignment of TRBD1 cannot be checked, as there is no DNA. Germline CDR1 reads SNHLY; CDR2 reads FYNNEI. This CDR3 spans 16 amino acids. The CDR3 loop reads CASSEWGPRGRETQYF.

J is TRBJ2-1 and V is TRBV4-2; the D call of TRBD1 rests on TCRdb alone, since no DNA is present to check it. The germline V gene has CDR1 LGHNA and CDR2 YNFKEQ. This CDR3 has 18 residues. The CDR3 region is CASSQEGGDTSSYNEQFF.

The rearrangement joins TRBV28 to TRBJ2-7. The CDR3 contains 13 residues. From germline, CDR1 is MDHEN and CDR2 SYDVKM. CDR3 sequence: CASSMIRFYEQYF.

The V and J genes are TRBV20-1 and TRBJ2-3; as DNA is missing, the TRBD2 call by TCRdb cannot be tested. This CDR3 has 13 residues. CDR1 is DFQATT, CDR2 SNEGSKA, per germline (reference sequence). The CDR3 loop reads CRPGLLSTDTQYF.

The rearrangement uses TRBV6-1 and TRBJ2-7; checking the TCRdb D call of TRBD1 is not possible without DNA. The CDR3 consists of 15 residues. The germline CDR1 and CDR2 sequences are MNHNS and SASEGT. This CDR3 reads CASSEVGRVRHEQYF.

This chain links TRBV6-5 with TRBJ2-2; TCRdb picks TRBD1, but there is no DNA to check that call. Germline CDR1 reads MNHEY; CDR2 reads SVGAGI. The CDR3 sequence is 17 residues long. Here the CDR3 reads CASSYFGTGGFNGELFF.

CDR3 in amino acids: CASSTGGIRNTIYF. The gene calls are TRBV7-9 and TRBJ1-3; TCRdb's D gene call, TRBD1, goes unchecked for lack of DNA. CDR1 and CDR2 from the germline V gene are SEHNR and FQNEAQ (reference sequence). This CDR3 comprises 14 residues.

The chain employs TRBV9 and TRBJ2-7; the D call of TRBD2 rests on TCRdb alone, since no DNA is present to check it. CDR1 is SGDLS and CDR2 is YYNGEE in the germline V gene. There are 15 residues in the CDR3. CDR3 residues: CASSDLAGGSGEQYF.